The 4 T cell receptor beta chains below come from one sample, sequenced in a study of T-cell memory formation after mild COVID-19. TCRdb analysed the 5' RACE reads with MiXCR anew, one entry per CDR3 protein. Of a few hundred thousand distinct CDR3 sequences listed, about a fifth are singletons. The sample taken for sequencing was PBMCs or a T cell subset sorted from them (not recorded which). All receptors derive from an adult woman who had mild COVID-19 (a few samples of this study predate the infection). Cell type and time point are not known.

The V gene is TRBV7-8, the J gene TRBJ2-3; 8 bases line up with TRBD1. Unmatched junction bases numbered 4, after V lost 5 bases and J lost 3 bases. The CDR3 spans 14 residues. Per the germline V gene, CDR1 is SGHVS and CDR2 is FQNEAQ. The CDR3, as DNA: TGTGCCAGCAGCCCGACAGGGGTGACAGATACGCAGTATTTT. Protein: CASSPTGVTDTQYF.

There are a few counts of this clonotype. The chain's CDR3 is CASSVSSTYEQYF. DNA for the CDR3: TGTGCCAGCAGCGTTAGTTCCACGTACGAGCAGTACTTC. V is TRBV27 and J is TRBJ2-7; D uncertain. The germline V gene has CDR1 MNHEY and CDR2 SMNVEV (reference sequence). This CDR3 contains 13 residues. V dropped 6 bases and J dropped 4 bases, with 13 bases sitting between them.

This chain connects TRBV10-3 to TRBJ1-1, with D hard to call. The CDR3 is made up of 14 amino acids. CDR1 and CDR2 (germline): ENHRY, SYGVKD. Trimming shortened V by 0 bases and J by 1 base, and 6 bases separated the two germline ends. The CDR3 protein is CAISESGGNTEAFF. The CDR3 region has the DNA TGTGCCATCAGTGAGTCGGGTGGGAACACTGAAGCTTTCTTT.

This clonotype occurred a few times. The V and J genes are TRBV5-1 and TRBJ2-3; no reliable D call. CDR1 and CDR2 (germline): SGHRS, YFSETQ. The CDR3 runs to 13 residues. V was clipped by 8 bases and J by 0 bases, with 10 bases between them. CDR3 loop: CASKDLSTDTQYF. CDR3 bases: TGCGCCAGTAAAGATTTGAGCACAGATACGCAGTATTTT.